Listed here are 4 T cell receptor beta chains from one sample, sequenced in a study of shared clonotypes between healthy human individuals. Profiled with immunoSEQ multiplex PCR; TCRdb holds only in-frame clones, not every one. This repertoire shows around 500,000 clones, 70% to 80% found once; its top ten account for 13%. Sequenced input: PBMCs. The receptors originated from a woman between 35 and 50 years old in good health. Some clones in this sample may be carry-over from other donors' samples.

The V and J genes are TRBV7-9 and TRBJ1-2, with D possibly being TRBD1 (5 bases). Trimming took 5 bases from V and 2 from J, leaving 18 bases between them. Germline CDR1 and CDR2: SEHNR and FQNEAQ (reference sequence). The CDR3 covers 16 residues. Here the CDR3 DNA reads TGTGCCAGCAGCCCCGGGGGATCGGGGGTAAACTATGGCTACACCTTC. Translation: CASSPGGSGVNYGYTF.

The V call is TRBV7-2, the J call TRBJ2-7, with TRBD2 matching over 9 bases. CDR1 SGHTA and CDR2 FQGNSA come from the germline V gene. The CDR3 consists of 15 residues. V lost 4 bases to trimming and J lost 5 bases; unmatched junction nucleotides: 9. CDR3 coding DNA: TGTGCCAGCAGCTCAAATAGCGGGAGTGGGAACGAGCAGTACTTC. Translation: CASSSNSGSGNEQYF.

The table lists this clone with a count of one. This rearrangement joins TRBV5-5 to TRBJ1-2, with D perhaps matching TRBD1 (5 bases). Germline-derived CDR1 and CDR2 are SGHKS and YYEKEE (reference sequence). Trimming pared 0 bases from V and 7 bases from J, leaving 13 bases between. The CDR3 spans 14 residues. In nucleotides, the CDR3 is TGTGCCAGCAGCTTGGGGCAGGGTCATCTTGGCTACACCTTC. This gives the protein CASSLGQGHLGYTF.

This chain links TRBV19 with TRBJ2-2; 8 bases map to TRBD2. The CDR3 extends over 20 amino acids. Unmatched junction bases numbered 21, after V lost 4 bases and J lost 5 bases. The germline V gene has CDR1 LNHDA and CDR2 SQIVND (reference sequence). CDR3 coding DNA: TGTGCCAGTAGTACCACCTCACTAGTGCGGGAGGCTATTGGGACCGGGGAGCTGTTTTTT. This translates into CASSTTSLVREAIGTGELFF.